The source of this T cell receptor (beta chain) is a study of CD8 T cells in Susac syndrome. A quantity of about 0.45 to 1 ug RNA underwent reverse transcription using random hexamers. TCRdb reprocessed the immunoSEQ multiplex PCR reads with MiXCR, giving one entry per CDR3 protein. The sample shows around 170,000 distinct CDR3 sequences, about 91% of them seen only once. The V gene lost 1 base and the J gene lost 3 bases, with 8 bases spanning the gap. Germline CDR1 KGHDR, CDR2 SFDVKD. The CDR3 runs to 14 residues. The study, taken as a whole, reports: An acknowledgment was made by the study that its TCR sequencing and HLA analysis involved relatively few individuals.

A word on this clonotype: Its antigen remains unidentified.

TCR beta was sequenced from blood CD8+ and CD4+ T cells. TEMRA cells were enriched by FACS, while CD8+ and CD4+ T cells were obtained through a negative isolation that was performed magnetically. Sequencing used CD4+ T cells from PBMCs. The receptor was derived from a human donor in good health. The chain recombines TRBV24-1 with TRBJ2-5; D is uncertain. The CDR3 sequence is CATSDLKGEETQYF. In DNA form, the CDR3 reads TGTGCCACCAGTGATTTAAAGGGTGAAGAGACCCAGTACTTC.